Following are 9 T cell receptor beta chains from one sample sequenced in a study of identical twins. TCRdb independently ran MiXCR on the 5' RACE reads; one entry per CDR3 protein. The data show some 1,600,000 distinct CDR3 sequences, 32% seen once. Sequencing input: cord blood. Receptor source: a newborn girl in good health.

The rearrangement uses TRBV5-1 and TRBJ2-7, with TRBD2 matching over 10 bases. J gave up 2 bases and V 4 bases, and 9 bases lay outside the gene matches. This CDR3 is built from 16 residues. Germline assignment: CDR1 SGHRS and CDR2 YFSETQ. The CDR3 DNA follows: TGCGCCAGCAGCCCCCAAAGCGGGGGGGTCACCTACGAGCAGTACTTC. Translating gives CASSPQSGGVTYEQYF.

The chain recombines TRBV5-1 with TRBJ2-1, with 10 nucleotides matching TRBD2. Trimming at V came to 3 bases and at J to 0 bases, leaving 12 bases not matched to a gene. The CDR3 runs 19 residues. Germline V gene lookup returns CDR1 SGHRS and CDR2 YFSETQ. The CDR3 DNA reads TGCGCCAGCAGCTCCTTCGGGCTAGCGGGAGACGGCTCCTACAATGAGCAGTTCTTC. This codes for CASSSFGLAGDGSYNEQFF.

This clonotype turned up a few times. The chain links TRBV6-6 to TRBJ2-1; TRBD2 aligns across 8 bases. The CDR3 has 15 amino acids. Germline V gene lookup returns CDR1 MNHNY and CDR2 SVGAGI (reference sequence). Losses at the gene ends were 0 bases for V and 8 bases for J; bases not matched to a gene: 6. The CDR3 DNA reads as TGTGCCAGCAGTTACTCGCGGGGGGTTAGGGATGAGCAGTTCTTC. Translating gives CASSYSRGVRDEQFF.

This clonotype appeared a few times. The chain employs TRBV18 and TRBJ2-3; no reliable D call. Germline values: CDR1 KGHSH, CDR2 LQKENI. The germline V and J ends were trimmed by 2 bases and 4 bases, with 7 bases remaining between them. This CDR3 contains 13 residues. In DNA, the CDR3 is TGTGCCAGCTCACCAGTAAGGTCAGATACGCAGTATTTT. It is translated as CASSPVRSDTQYF.

This clonotype appeared many times. The chain employs TRBV24-1 and TRBJ1-1; D possibly corresponds to TRBD1 (5 bases). V was shortened by 2 bases and J by 5 bases, with 8 bases between the two germline ends. The CDR3 has 13 residues. Germline V gene data show CDR1 as KGHDR and CDR2 as SFDVKD. CDR3 nucleotides: TGTGCCACCAGTGATTCGGGGGGAACTGAAGCTTTCTTT. It specifies CATSDSGGTEAFF.

The chain recombines TRBV12-3 or TRBV12-4 with TRBJ1-1, with a tentative D call TRBD1 (5 bases). The CDR3 is 13 residues long. V lost 2 bases and J 8 bases, leaving 12 bases between the germline ends. Written as DNA, the CDR3 is TGTGCCAGCAGTTTACGGAGGGGTCCGGAAGCTTTCTTT. Translation: CASSLRRGPEAFF.

The rearrangement uses TRBV12-3 or TRBV12-4 and TRBJ1-4; D gene unclear. Trimming cost V 3 bases and J 8 bases, with 10 bases left between them. The CDR3 loop spans 13 amino acids. This CDR3 is CASSFEGLEKLFF. In DNA form, the CDR3 reads TGTGCCAGCAGTTTCGAGGGCTTGGAAAAACTGTTTTTT.

The chain joins TRBV4-1 to TRBJ2-3, with TRBD2 as a possible D gene (7 bases). Germline V gene sequence: CDR1 MGHRA, CDR2 YSYEKL. CDR3 length: 16 amino acids. Deletions cut 1 base from V and 2 bases from J, with 13 bases between. The CDR3 protein is CASSQVGAGATDTQYF. In DNA, the CDR3 is TGCGCCAGCAGCCAAGTGGGCGCGGGGGCCACAGATACGCAGTATTTT.

This clonotype was observed at least ten times. V usage is TRBV12-5 and J usage is TRBJ2-3; 7 bases match TRBD1. The CDR3 sequence is 14 residues long. Germline values: CDR1 LGHNT, CDR2 FRNRAP. Losses at the gene ends were 2 bases for V and 1 base for J; bases not matched to a gene: 0. CDR3 bases: TGTGCTAGTGGTTTGACAGGGGGCACAGATACGCAGTATTTT. It specifies CASGLTGGTDTQYF.